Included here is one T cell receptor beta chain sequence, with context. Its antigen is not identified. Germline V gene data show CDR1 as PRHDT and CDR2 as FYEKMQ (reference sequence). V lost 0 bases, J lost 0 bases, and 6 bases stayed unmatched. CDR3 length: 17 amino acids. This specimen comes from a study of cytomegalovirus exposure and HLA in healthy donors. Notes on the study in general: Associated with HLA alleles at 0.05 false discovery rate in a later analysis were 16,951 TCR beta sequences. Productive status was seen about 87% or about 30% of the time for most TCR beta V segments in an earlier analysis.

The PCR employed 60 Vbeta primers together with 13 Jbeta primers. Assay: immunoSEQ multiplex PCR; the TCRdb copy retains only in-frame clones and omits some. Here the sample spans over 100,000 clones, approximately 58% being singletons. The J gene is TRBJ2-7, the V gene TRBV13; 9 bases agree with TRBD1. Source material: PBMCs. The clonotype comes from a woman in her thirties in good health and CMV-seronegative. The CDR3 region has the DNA TGTGCCAGCAGCTTAGGGTACAGGGGGCAGAGCTCCTACGAGCAGTACTTC. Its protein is CASSLGYRGQSSYEQYF.